In this sample, the clone carrying this T cell receptor beta chain turned up a few times. Its target is not known. These data are taken from a study of response to subunit inactivated influenza vaccine. Using its own MiXCR run on the RT-PCR reads, TCRdb lists one record per CDR3 protein. The sample has more than 450,000 distinct CDR3 sequences; about 11% are singletons. Overall study findings and caveats: That few new T cells are recruited by each seasonal influenza vaccination was the authors' suggestion.

Trimming removed 9 bases at V and 0 bases at J, with 12 bases between. This CDR3 comprises 14 residues. Germline V gene lookup returns CDR1 MNHNS and CDR2 SASEGT. These sequences were also reported in another study, on T cells expressing NK-cell markers. From that report: The cDNA for TCR beta came from 5'RACE template switching with UMIs. Dominant NKG2C+ clonotype frequencies of roughly 1.0-7.0% of CD8+ T cells were measured in several donors.

Sequenced here: PBMCs from blood, sampled on the day of vaccination. The gene calls are TRBV6-1 and TRBJ1-5; unclear D gene. This TCR was sampled from a man between 50 and 59 years old who received an inactivated influenza vaccine. Written as DNA, the CDR3 is TGTGCCAGTACCAATGCTAATAGCAATCAGCCCCAGCATTTT. Amino acids: CASTNANSNQPQHF.